Presented here are 11 T cell receptor beta chains from one specimen sequenced in a study of blood T cell repertoires in COVID-19. The data were produced by immunoSEQ multiplex PCR, yet TCRdb's version contains in-frame clones alone and is incomplete. In the table there are 150,000 to 200,000 clones, more than 80% of which are singletons. The sample comprised peripheral blood. The receptor set was obtained from a woman over 75 with COVID-19, enrolled during active disease.

The chain recombines TRBV5-4 with TRBJ1-2; 7 positions match TRBD1. With V trimmed by 1 base and J by 0 bases, 3 bases remained unmatched. CDR3 length: 15 residues. Germline V gives CDR1 SGHNT, CDR2 YYREEE (reference sequence). The CDR3 DNA is TGTGCCAGCAGCTTGCCTACAGGGGCTAACTATGGCTACACCTTC. This translates into CASSLPTGANYGYTF.

The chain combines TRBV6-6 with TRBJ2-7, with D perhaps TRBD2 (5 bases). Germline V lookup: CDR1 MNHNY, CDR2 SVGAGI (reference sequence). CDR3 size: 14 residues. Trimming cost V 5 bases and J 4 bases, with 15 bases left between them. CDR3 nucleotides: TGTGCCAGCAGTCCTCGGGGTGCTCGATACGAGCAGTACTTC. Translation gives CASSPRGARYEQYF.

This clone has only a few counts. The rearrangement joins TRBV7-8 to TRBJ1-2, with 8 positions matching TRBD1. V dropped 5 bases and J dropped 10; count of bases not matched to a gene: 9. The germline CDR1 and CDR2 sequences are SGHVS and FQNEAQ. This CDR3 is 13 amino acids long. Written as DNA, the CDR3 is TGTGCCAGCAGCCCGAGGACAGGGTGGATCTACACCTTC. Protein: CASSPRTGWIYTF.

The CDR3 nucleotides read TGTGCCAGCAACCGACCGACAGGGGGCTACACCTTC. Its protein is CASNRPTGGYTF. The chain combines TRBV28 with TRBJ1-2, with TRBD1 matching 7 bases. J gave up 8 bases and V 7 bases, and 7 bases lay outside the gene matches. This CDR3 has 12 amino acids. Looked up from germline, CDR1 is MDHEN and CDR2 is SYDVKM.

The chain is built from TRBV5-1 and TRBJ1-2; D gene uncertain. Germline CDR1 and CDR2: SGHRS and YFSETQ. V was pared by 2 bases and J by 7 bases, with 21 bases between. The CDR3 has 16 amino acids. CDR3 loop: CASSFYGSQNPSGYTF. The CDR3 DNA follows: TGCGCCAGCAGCTTTTATGGCTCCCAAAATCCCTCTGGCTACACCTTC.

The chain uses TRBV27 and TRBJ2-1; no firm D call. CDR3 length: 16 amino acids. V gave up 1 base and J gave up 0 bases, with 10 bases separating them. CDR1 is MNHEY and CDR2 is SMNVEV in the germline V gene (reference sequence). CDR3 nucleotide sequence: TGTGCCAGCAGTTTATTCTCCTCTACCTCCTACAATGAGCAGTTCTTC. Protein: CASSLFSSTSYNEQFF.

The chain carries TRBV7-8 and TRBJ1-5, with D perhaps matching TRBD1 (6 bases). V was shortened by 4 bases and J by 6 bases, with 16 bases between the two germline ends. Germline V lookup: CDR1 SGHVS, CDR2 FQNEAQ. This CDR3 is built from 15 residues. The CDR3 region has the DNA TGTGCCAGCAGCTATTTCGGGGGGCGCGGTCAGCCCCAGCATTTT. Translated, it gives CASSYFGGRGQPQHF. The complete variable domain, with remaining parts taken from reference TRBV7-8 and TRBJ1-5, reads GAGVSQSPRYKVAKRGQDVALRCDPISGHVSLFWYQQALGQGPEFLTYFQNEAQLDKSGLPSDRFFAERPEGSVSTLKIQRTQQEDSAVYLCASSYFGGRGQPQHFGDGTRLSIL.

The chain joins TRBV5-1 to TRBJ2-1; 11 bases align to TRBD1. V lost 4 bases and J lost 6; bases outside the gene matches: 9. Germline CDR1 is SGHRS and CDR2 is YFSETQ. The CDR3 has 16 amino acids. DNA for the CDR3: TGCGCCAGCAGCCCCCGAGCCGGGACAGGGGGCAATGAGCAGTTCTTC. This gives the protein CASSPRAGTGGNEQFF.

This rearrangement joins TRBV7-8 to TRBJ1-5, with 8 bases fitting TRBD1. The CDR3 is 15 residues long. CDR1 is SGHVS, CDR2 FQNEAQ, per germline. V shed 1 base and J 6 bases; nucleotides not matched to a gene: 5. This CDR3 is CASSLDVRGLQPQHF. The CDR3 DNA reads as TGTGCCAGCAGCTTAGACGTCAGGGGGCTTCAGCCCCAGCATTTT.

This clone appeared a few times. The V gene is TRBV2, the J gene TRBJ1-1; D might be TRBD1 (6 bases). V was clipped by 8 bases and J by 2 bases, with 9 bases between them. The CDR3 consists of 12 residues. Germline CDR1 SNHLY, CDR2 FYNNEI. CDR3 protein: CASGQPNTEAFF. Here the CDR3 DNA reads TGTGCCAGCGGACAGCCCAACACTGAAGCTTTCTTT.

The V call is TRBV9, the J call TRBJ1-4; 8 positions match TRBD1. V dropped 1 base and J dropped 4; count of bases not matched to a gene: 9. CDR1 SGDLS and CDR2 YYNGEE come from the germline V gene. This CDR3 is 17 amino acids long. The CDR3 reads CASSVRAGGPLNEKLFF. CDR3 DNA sequence: TGTGCCAGCAGCGTAAGGGCAGGGGGCCCTCTTAATGAAAAACTGTTTTTT.